This T cell receptor (beta chain) was recorded in a study of regulatory T cells in long-lasting Graves disease. V was cut by 8 bases and J by 1 base, with 15 bases left in between. The CDR3 loop spans 15 amino acids. The germline V gene encodes CDR1 LNHDA and CDR2 SQIVND (reference sequence). Regarding time point: persistent/refractory GD, antithyroid drugs over 5 years with positive TRAb. The TCR library was prepared using RNA isolated from PBMCs. Building the TCR beta libraries relied on iRepertoire HTBI primers, and CDR3 regions underwent Arm-PCR. TCRdb reprocessed the multiplex PCR reads via MiXCR and lists one record per CDR3 protein. This table has about 660,000 distinct CDR3 sequences, 25% to 35% appearing once.

The sample here was peripheral blood mononuclear cells (PBMCs), taken when the disease was refractory, from a patient treated with antithyroid drugs. V and J are TRBV19 and TRBJ1-5; D is possibly TRBD1 (6 bases). The TCR sequence derives from a female donor with Graves disease. For the CDR3, the DNA is TGTGCCAGTCATTCGACAGGCGGGAGCAATCAGCCCCAGCATTTT. Residues: CASHSTGGSNQPQHF. Full variable domain (missing parts from reference TRBV19 and TRBJ1-5): DGGITQSPKYLFRKEGQNVTLSCEQNLNHDAMYWYRQDPGQGLRLIYYSQIVNDFQKGDIAEGYSVSREKKESFPLTVTSAQKNPTAFYLCASHSTGGSNQPQHFGDGTRLSIL.